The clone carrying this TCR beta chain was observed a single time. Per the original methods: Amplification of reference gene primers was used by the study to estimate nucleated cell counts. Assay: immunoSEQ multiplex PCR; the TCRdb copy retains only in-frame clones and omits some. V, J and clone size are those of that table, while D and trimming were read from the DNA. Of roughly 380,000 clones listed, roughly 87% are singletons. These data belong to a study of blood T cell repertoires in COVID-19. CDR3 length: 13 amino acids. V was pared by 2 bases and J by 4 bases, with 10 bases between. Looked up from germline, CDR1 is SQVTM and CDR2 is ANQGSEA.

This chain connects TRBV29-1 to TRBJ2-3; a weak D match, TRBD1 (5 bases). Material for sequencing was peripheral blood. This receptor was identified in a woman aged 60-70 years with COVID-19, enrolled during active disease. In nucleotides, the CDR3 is TGCAGCGTTGAAAAGACAGCTGCAGATACGCAGTATTTT. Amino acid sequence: CSVEKTAADTQYF.